These 22 T cell receptor beta chains were sequenced from one sample in a study of T cell repertoires in cytomegalovirus infection. TCRdb reanalysed the reads using MiXCR and keeps one entry per CDR3 protein. The sample has some 400,000 distinct CDR3 sequences, approximately 31% seen once. The material sequenced was PBMCs. All receptors come from a human donor in good health (CMV status not recorded). Some clones in this sample may be carry-over from other donors' samples.

On this clonotype itself: At one of its ends the junction is not consistent with the germline gene, which may arise from a read error. The chain employs TRBV7-4 and TRBJ2-3, with unresolved D. Germline values: CDR1 SGHVT, CDR2 SQSDAQ. The CDR3 consists of 14 residues. In DNA form, the CDR3 reads TGTGCCATCAGCTTAAGCCTAGTAGCAGATACGCAGTATTTT. Encoded protein: CAISLSLVADTQYF.

This clonotype showed up just a few times. V usage is TRBV6-1 and J usage is TRBJ2-1; D unclear. Germline V gene data show CDR1 as MNHNS and CDR2 as SASEGT. The CDR3 has 12 residues. V lost 6 bases, J lost 10 bases, and 13 bases lay in between. The CDR3 spells CASSQRRGEQFF. CDR3 nucleotide sequence: TGTGCCAGCAGCCAGCGACGTGGCGAGCAGTTCTTC.

This clonotype was observed a few times. This chain uses TRBV4-3 with TRBJ1-6; the D is unclear. The CDR3 consists of 13 residues. V was pared by 1 base and J by 7 bases, with 5 bases between. The germline gives CDR1 LGHNA, CDR2 YSLEER. This chain's CDR3 is CASSQVTNSPLHF. The CDR3 DNA is TGCGCCAGCAGCCAAGTTACCAATTCACCCCTCCACTTT.

This chain joins TRBV10-3 and TRBJ2-3; D is perhaps TRBD1 (6 bases). The CDR3 spans 15 residues. The ends were cut back, 4 bases at V and 4 bases at J, with 15 bases in the middle. Germline CDR1 ENHRY, CDR2 SYGVKD. CDR3 amino acids: CAISVGGRGADTQYF. The CDR3 nucleotides read TGTGCCATCAGTGTAGGCGGCAGGGGCGCAGATACGCAGTATTTT.

The chain couples TRBV7-6 to TRBJ2-2; the match to TRBD2 covers 10 bases. Germline trimming cut 6 bases from V and 1 base from J; bases unmatched to any gene: 8. Germline V CDR1 and CDR2: SGHVS, FNYEAQ. CDR3 length equals 17 residues. CDR3 DNA: TGTGCCAGCAGGATTAGCCCTAGCGGGGGGAACACCGGGGAGCTGTTTTTT. Translating it yields CASRISPSGGNTGELFF. Full variable domain (missing parts from reference TRBV7-6 and TRBJ2-2): GAGVSQSPRYKVTKRGQDVALRCDPISGHVSLYWYRQALGQGPEFLTYFNYEAQQDKSGLPNDRFSAERPEGSISTLTIQRTEQRDSAMYRCASRISPSGGNTGELFFGEGSRLTVL.

Only one count was recorded for this clonotype. Just one base apart from a much larger clone, this may be a read error. The CDR3 ends on some other residue instead of the conserved phenylalanine or tryptophan, so this is likely a read error. The CDR3 DNA follows: TGTGCCAGCAGCACCACAGGTTCCCACGAGCAGTACTTA. Amino acid sequence: CASSTTGSHEQYL. The chain is built from TRBV7-3 and TRBJ2-7; tentative D call: TRBD1 (5 bases). V was clipped by 5 bases and J by 5 bases, with 13 bases between them. Germline-derived CDR1 and CDR2 are SGHTA and FQGTGA. The CDR3 totals 13 residues.

This clonotype has just a few counts. V usage is TRBV6-1 and J usage is TRBJ2-1; 8 nucleotides agree with TRBD1. J was trimmed by 1 base and V by 4 bases; bases with no gene match: 6. The CDR3 runs to 16 residues. The germline V gene encodes CDR1 MNHNS and CDR2 SASEGT. This chain's CDR3 is CASSANRGESYNEQFF. The CDR3 DNA reads TGTGCCAGCAGTGCAAACAGGGGGGAATCCTACAATGAGCAGTTCTTC.

This clonotype was observed once. Germline is not matched at one junction end, which may reflect a read error. The CDR3 nucleotides read TGTGCCAGCATTTACCCCCAGGGGGCCTCCTACGAGCAGTACTTC. Protein sequence: CASIYPQGASYEQYF. The rearrangement joins TRBV6-6 to TRBJ2-7; 8 bases are shared with TRBD1. This CDR3 has 15 amino acids. Germline V CDR1 and CDR2: MNHNY, SVGAGI (reference sequence).

This clonotype showed up many times. V is TRBV7-8 and J is TRBJ2-5; D possibly corresponds to TRBD2 (5 bases). V lost 5 bases and J lost 5, with 18 bases in between. The V gene's germline CDR1 is SGHVS and CDR2 FQNEAQ. The CDR3 runs 15 residues. The CDR3 nucleotides read TGTGCCAGCAGCCTAGGATCCCGTCGCGGGGAGACCCAGTACTTC. Its translation: CASSLGSRRGETQYF.

The table lists this clonotype with many counts. The J gene is TRBJ2-7, the V gene TRBV4-1, with 8 bases aligning to TRBD1. V trimming: 5 bases; J trimming: 7 bases; junction bases outside the gene matches: 7. Germline CDR1 MGHRA, CDR2 YSYEKL. This CDR3 is built from 13 residues. CDR3 in DNA: TGCGCCAGCAGCAACCGGGACAGGTGGGAGCAGTACTTC. Its translation is CASSNRDRWEQYF.

The chain recombines TRBV19 with TRBJ2-7, with D unresolved. Germline loops: CDR1 LNHDA, CDR2 SQIVND (reference sequence). This CDR3 region has 13 residues. Trimming stripped 4 bases from V and 4 bases from J, with 11 bases between. In DNA form, the CDR3 reads TGTGCCAGTAGTACAGGAAGTCTGTACGAGCAGTACTTC. Translated, it gives CASSTGSLYEQYF.

The chain couples TRBV19 to TRBJ2-5, with 13 bases lining up with TRBD2. CDR1 and CDR2 (germline): LNHDA, SQIVND (reference sequence). Unmatched junction bases numbered 10, after V lost 7 bases and J lost 5 bases. CDR3 length: 16 residues. In DNA form, the CDR3 reads TGTGCCAGTATTTCCCAGACTAGCGGGGGGTCTGAGACCCAGTACTTC. It encodes CASISQTSGGSETQYF.

Of note for this clonotype: At one end, the junction sequence differs from germline, possibly due to a read error. The V gene is TRBV4-1, the J gene TRBJ2-7; 7 positions agree with TRBD1. Germline CDR1 reads MGHRA; CDR2 reads YSYEKL. This CDR3 has 15 residues. This CDR3 reads CASSVGQVLSYEQSF. CDR3 bases: TGCGCCAGCAGCGTAGGACAGGTCCTCTCCTACGAGCAGTCCTTC.

This clonotype was observed many times. The rearrangement uses TRBV6-6 and TRBJ2-1; a possible D gene is TRBD2 (6 bases). Germline V gene data show CDR1 as MNHNY and CDR2 as SVGAGI (reference sequence). V shed 5 bases and J shed 3 bases, with 17 bases lying between them. The length of the CDR3 is 16 residues. CDR3 region: CASSLSGDPLYNEQFF. The DNA for the CDR3 is TGTGCCAGCAGTCTTAGCGGAGATCCTCTCTACAATGAGCAGTTCTTC.

This chain connects TRBV12-3 or TRBV12-4 to TRBJ2-1; D gene unclear. Trimming pared 6 bases from V and 0 bases from J, leaving 9 bases between. This CDR3 spans 14 amino acids. The CDR3 DNA follows: TGTGCCAGCAGCCCAGTCGGCTCCTACAATGAGCAGTTCTTC. Amino acids: CASSPVGSYNEQFF.

The J gene is TRBJ1-2, the V gene TRBV28; 7 positions agree with TRBD1. CDR1 and CDR2 from the germline V gene are MDHEN and SYDVKM. The CDR3 extends over 15 amino acids. V gave up 4 bases and J gave up 2 bases; unmatched junction bases: 7. CDR3 protein: CASSSPSTGNYGYTF. The CDR3 DNA reads TGTGCCAGCAGTTCCCCTTCGACAGGGAACTATGGCTACACCTTC.

The chain carries TRBV7-2 and TRBJ2-1; possibly TRBD1 for D (8 bases). The germline CDR1 and CDR2 sequences are SGHTA and FQGNSA. The V end lost 1 base, the J end lost 6 bases, and 13 bases lay between the germline ends. This CDR3 has 15 amino acids. CDR3 sequence: CASSLEHRGGNEQFF. The CDR3 nucleotides are TGTGCCAGCAGCTTAGAGCACAGGGGGGGCAATGAGCAGTTCTTC.

The genes are TRBV4-3 and TRBJ2-5; TRBD2 might be the D (6 bases). Between the trimmed V and J ends, which lost 0 bases and 5 bases, there was a span of 16 bases. The germline V gene has CDR1 LGHNA and CDR2 YSLEER. The CDR3 loop spans 16 amino acids. The CDR3 spells CASSQDLAVSGETQYF. CDR3 in DNA: TGCGCCAGCAGCCAAGATTTAGCGGTCTCGGGGGAGACCCAGTACTTC.

The chain is built from TRBV7-6 and TRBJ2-1; possibly TRBD1 for D (6 bases). Trimming cost V 5 bases and J 2 bases, with 13 bases left between them. Germline lookup yields CDR1 SGHVS and CDR2 FNYEAQ. This CDR3 comprises 15 residues. In nucleotides, the CDR3 is TGTGCCAGCAGCGCCCGGACAGTTACCTACAATGAGCAGTTCTTC. Residues: CASSARTVTYNEQFF.

CDR3 region: CASSRYPASDDGYTF. Here the CDR3 DNA reads TGTGCCAGCAGTCGGTACCCGGCCAGCGACGATGGCTACACCTTC. J is TRBJ1-2 and V is TRBV2; D unresolved. Germline assignment: CDR1 SNHLY and CDR2 FYNNEI. The length of the CDR3 is 15 residues. V gave up 5 bases and J gave up 6 bases, with 19 bases separating them.

The rearrangement uses TRBV5-1 and TRBJ2-6; 10 nucleotides match TRBD1. Losses at the gene ends were 4 bases for V and 3 bases for J; bases not matched to a gene: 10. The CDR3 covers 18 residues. Germline assignment: CDR1 SGHRS and CDR2 YFSETQ. The CDR3 protein is CASSPWTGGSDGANVLTF. DNA of the CDR3: TGCGCCAGCAGCCCCTGGACAGGGGGTAGCGATGGGGCCAACGTCCTGACTTTC.

V gene TRBV3-1 combines with J gene TRBJ1-6; 8 nucleotides agree with TRBD1. J lost 10 bases, V lost 1 base, and 9 bases had no gene match. Germline V gene sequence: CDR1 LGHDT, CDR2 YNNKEL (reference sequence). The CDR3 consists of 16 residues. The CDR3 bases are TGTGCCAGCAGCCAAGGTAGACAGGGGAGTTTCTCACCCCTCCACTTT. Amino acid sequence: CASSQGRQGSFSPLHF.